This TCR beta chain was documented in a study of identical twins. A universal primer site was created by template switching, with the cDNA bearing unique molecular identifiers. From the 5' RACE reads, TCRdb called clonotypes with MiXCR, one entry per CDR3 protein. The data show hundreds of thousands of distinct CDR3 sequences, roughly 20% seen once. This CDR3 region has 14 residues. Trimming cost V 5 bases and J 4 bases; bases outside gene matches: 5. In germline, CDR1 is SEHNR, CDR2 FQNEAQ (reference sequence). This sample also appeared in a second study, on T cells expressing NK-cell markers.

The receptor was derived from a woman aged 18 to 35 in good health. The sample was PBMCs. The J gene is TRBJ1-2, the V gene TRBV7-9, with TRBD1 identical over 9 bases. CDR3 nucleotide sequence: TGTGCCAGCAGCCGGGACAGGGTGGGCTATGGCTACACCTTC. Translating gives CASSRDRVGYGYTF.